The rows below give T cell receptor beta chains drawn from one sample of a study of cytomegalovirus exposure and HLA in healthy donors. Data came from immunoSEQ multiplex PCR; TCRdb stores just in-frame clones and leaves some out. The repertoire has 150,000 to 180,000 clones, more than 75% of them found once; the top ten carry around 5.2%. The specimen was PBMCs. These receptors were obtained from a woman aged 40 to 50 in good health and CMV-seropositive. Each CDR3 is given with its conserved first and last residue. Fields, in order: clone size, D gene, J gene, V gene, CDR3 protein, CDR3 DNA. D genes are given only for firm matches. Some rows mark clone size as missing; the rest say once, few, many or name a class of expanded clone.

clone_size: -
d_call: -
j_call: TRBJ1-1
v_call: TRBV9
cdr3_aa: CASSVGGREVPNTEAFF
cdr3_nt: TGTGCCAGCAGCGTAGGCGGCAGGGAAGTGCCGAACACTGAAGCTTTCTTT

clone_size: -
d_call: -
j_call: TRBJ2-2
v_call: TRBV9
cdr3_aa: CASSVLAHNTGELFF
cdr3_nt: TGTGCCAGCAGCGTACTAGCGCATAACACCGGGGAGCTGTTTTTT

clone_size: few
d_call: TRBD2
j_call: TRBJ2-1
v_call: TRBV7-9
cdr3_aa: CASSFGFTSGKIDEQFF
cdr3_nt: TGTGCCAGCAGCTTCGGATTTACTAGCGGGAAGATCGATGAGCAGTTCTTC

clone_size: -
d_call: -
j_call: TRBJ2-7
v_call: TRBV28
cdr3_aa: CASSLRRFYEQYF
cdr3_nt: TGTGCCAGCAGTCTCCGGAGGTTCTACGAGCAGTACTTC

clone_size: -
d_call: TRBD2
j_call: TRBJ2-1
v_call: TRBV14
cdr3_aa: CASSKASGYNEQFF
cdr3_nt: TGTGCCAGCAGCAAGGCTAGCGGGTACAATGAGCAGTTCTTC

clone_size: -
d_call: -
j_call: TRBJ1-2
v_call: TRBV19
cdr3_aa: CASSTPPRTGVYGYTF
cdr3_nt: TGTGCCAGTAGTACCCCCCCCAGGACGGGAGTCTATGGCTACACCTTC

clone_size: -
d_call: -
j_call: TRBJ1-4
v_call: TRBV19
cdr3_aa: CASSTSTRGTTNEKLFF
cdr3_nt: TGTGCCAGTAGTACGTCTACCCGGGGAACAACTAATGAAAAACTGTTTTTT

clone_size: -
d_call: -
j_call: TRBJ1-5
v_call: TRBV27
cdr3_aa: CASSFSRDQPQHF
cdr3_nt: TGTGCCAGCAGTTTCTCCCGAGATCAGCCCCAGCATTTT

clone_size: -
d_call: TRBD2
j_call: TRBJ2-5
v_call: TRBV28
cdr3_aa: CASSSLAGGAETQYF
cdr3_nt: TGTGCCAGCAGTTCACTAGCGGGAGGAGCAGAGACCCAGTACTTC

clone_size: -
d_call: TRBD2
j_call: TRBJ2-1
v_call: TRBV7-8
cdr3_aa: CASSSFISGSSYNEQFF
cdr3_nt: TGTGCCAGCAGCTCCTTTATTAGCGGGAGCTCCTACAATGAGCAGTTCTTC

clone_size: -
d_call: TRBD1
j_call: TRBJ1-2
v_call: TRBV18
cdr3_aa: CASSQIPGQGNYGYTF
cdr3_nt: TGTGCCAGCTCACAGATCCCGGGACAGGGGAACTATGGCTACACCTTC

clone_size: -
d_call: TRBD2
j_call: TRBJ2-2
v_call: TRBV19
cdr3_aa: CASRMGLANTGELFF
cdr3_nt: TGTGCCAGTAGAATGGGACTAGCGAACACCGGGGAGCTGTTTTTT

clone_size: -
d_call: -
j_call: TRBJ2-2
v_call: TRBV11-3
cdr3_aa: CASGGGALTGELFF
cdr3_nt: TGTGCCAGCGGGGGGGGCGCATTGACCGGGGAGCTGTTTTTT

clone_size: -
d_call: TRBD1
j_call: TRBJ2-7
v_call: TRBV11-2
cdr3_aa: CASSPAGTGVYEQYF
cdr3_nt: TGTGCCAGCAGCCCCGCCGGGACAGGGGTCTACGAGCAGTACTTC

clone_size: -
d_call: -
j_call: TRBJ2-7
v_call: TRBV7-9
cdr3_aa: CSSSPTFDEQYF
cdr3_nt: TGTTCCAGCAGCCCGACTTTTGACGAGCAGTACTTC

clone_size: once
d_call: -
j_call: TRBJ1-1
v_call: TRBV27
cdr3_aa: CASSFLRVNTEAFF
cdr3_nt: TGTGCCAGCAGTTTTCTCAGGGTTAACACTGAAGCTTTCTTT

clone_size: -
d_call: TRBD2
j_call: TRBJ2-5
v_call: TRBV7-2
cdr3_aa: CASNLAGGPMETQYF
cdr3_nt: TGTGCCAGCAATTTAGCGGGAGGGCCAATGGAGACCCAGTACTTC

clone_size: -
d_call: TRBD2
j_call: TRBJ2-2
v_call: TRBV4-2
cdr3_aa: CASSQIHLAGGLVGELFF
cdr3_nt: TGTGCCAGCAGCCAAATCCACTTAGCGGGAGGGCTTGTCGGGGAGCTGTTTTTT

clone_size: -
d_call: -
j_call: TRBJ2-1
v_call: TRBV7-8
cdr3_aa: CASSLKRTGRAGGGYNEQFF
cdr3_nt: TGTGCCAGCAGCTTAAAAAGGACAGGGAGAGCGGGAGGAGGCTACAATGAGCAGTTCTTC

clone_size: -
d_call: TRBD1
j_call: TRBJ2-7
v_call: TRBV27
cdr3_aa: CASSFGTGAYEQYF
cdr3_nt: TGTGCCAGCAGTTTTGGGACAGGGGCCTACGAGCAGTACTTC

clone_size: -
d_call: TRBD2
j_call: TRBJ2-1
v_call: TRBV11-2
cdr3_aa: CASSLGTSGSNEQFF
cdr3_nt: TGTGCCAGCAGCTTAGGGACTAGCGGGAGCAATGAGCAGTTCTTC

clone_size: -
d_call: -
j_call: TRBJ2-5
v_call: TRBV18
cdr3_aa: CASSGSGLRETQYF
cdr3_nt: TGTGCCAGCTCAGGGTCAGGGCTCCGAGAGACCCAGTACTTC

clone_size: -
d_call: -
j_call: TRBJ2-2
v_call: TRBV7-6
cdr3_aa: CASSLPLTGLEVTGELFF
cdr3_nt: TGTGCCAGCAGCTTACCGCTTACGGGACTCGAGGTCACCGGGGAGCTGTTTTTT

clone_size: -
d_call: -
j_call: TRBJ1-4
v_call: TRBV11-2
cdr3_aa: CASSPRQSNEKLFF
cdr3_nt: TGTGCCAGCAGCCCTCGACAGAGTAATGAAAAACTGTTTTTT

clone_size: -
d_call: TRBD1
j_call: TRBJ2-1
v_call: TRBV6-1
cdr3_aa: CASSETGTGGIDEQFF
cdr3_nt: TGTGCCAGCAGTGAAACCGGGACAGGGGGAATCGATGAGCAGTTCTTC

clone_size: -
d_call: TRBD1
j_call: TRBJ1-2
v_call: TRBV30
cdr3_aa: CAWRYRGGSYGYTF
cdr3_nt: TGTGCCTGGAGGTACAGGGGTGGAAGCTATGGCTACACCTTC

clone_size: -
d_call: -
j_call: TRBJ2-3
v_call: TRBV6-1
cdr3_aa: CASSGDLPGSTQYF
cdr3_nt: TGTGCCAGCAGTGGGGACTTACCGGGGTCTACGCAGTATTTT

clone_size: few
d_call: TRBD2
j_call: TRBJ2-1
v_call: TRBV7-3
cdr3_aa: CASSLTPTSAVSYNEQFF
cdr3_nt: TGTGCCAGCAGCTTAACTCCCACTAGCGCCGTCTCCTACAATGAGCAGTTCTTC

clone_size: -
d_call: -
j_call: TRBJ2-5
v_call: TRBV7-9
cdr3_aa: CASSLSASWETQYF
cdr3_nt: TGTGCCAGCAGCTTATCGGCTAGTTGGGAGACCCAGTACTTC

clone_size: few
d_call: -
j_call: TRBJ2-7
v_call: TRBV30
cdr3_aa: CAWSVQAGPYEQYF
cdr3_nt: TGTGCCTGGAGTGTACAGGCAGGGCCCTACGAGCAGTACTTC

clone_size: -
d_call: -
j_call: TRBJ1-5
v_call: TRBV6-1
cdr3_aa: CASSPEVNQPQHF
cdr3_nt: TGTGCCAGCAGCCCGGAGGTCAATCAGCCCCAGCATTTT

clone_size: -
d_call: -
j_call: TRBJ2-7
v_call: TRBV5-5
cdr3_aa: CASSLLTYEQYF
cdr3_nt: TGTGCCAGCAGCCTTTTAACCTACGAGCAGTACTTC

clone_size: -
d_call: -
j_call: TRBJ1-1
v_call: TRBV6-5
cdr3_aa: CASSEGNTEAFF
cdr3_nt: TGTGCCAGCAGCGAGGGGAACACTGAAGCTTTCTTT

clone_size: once
d_call: -
j_call: TRBJ2-1
v_call: TRBV5-1
cdr3_aa: CASSLESSPSNEQFF
cdr3_nt: TGCGCCAGCAGCTTGGAGTCTAGCCCTAGCAATGAGCAGTTCTTC

clone_size: -
d_call: TRBD1
j_call: TRBJ2-7
v_call: TRBV29-1
cdr3_aa: CSTQGESYEQYF
cdr3_nt: TGCAGCACGCAGGGGGAGTCCTACGAGCAGTACTTC

clone_size: -
d_call: -
j_call: TRBJ2-2
v_call: TRBV6-1
cdr3_aa: CASTLRQASGELFF
cdr3_nt: TGTGCCAGCACTCTTAGACAGGCGTCCGGGGAGCTGTTTTTT

clone_size: -
d_call: TRBD2
j_call: TRBJ2-7
v_call: TRBV6-1
cdr3_aa: CASSEAGTSGYEQYF
cdr3_nt: TGTGCCAGCAGTGAAGCAGGGACTAGCGGCTACGAGCAGTACTTC

clone_size: -
d_call: TRBD2
j_call: TRBJ2-5
v_call: TRBV28
cdr3_aa: CASSPRSSGEETQYF
cdr3_nt: TGTGCCAGCAGTCCTCGATCTAGCGGAGAAGAGACCCAGTACTTC

clone_size: -
d_call: -
j_call: TRBJ1-1
v_call: TRBV7-8
cdr3_aa: CASSRSQTEAFF
cdr3_nt: TGTGCCAGCAGCCGTAGCCAAACTGAAGCTTTCTTT

clone_size: -
d_call: -
j_call: TRBJ2-5
v_call: TRBV5-4
cdr3_aa: CASSRRVGGAGETQYF
cdr3_nt: TGTGCCAGCAGCCGGAGGGTAGGGGGCGCAGGGGAGACCCAGTACTTC

clone_size: -
d_call: -
j_call: TRBJ2-1
v_call: TRBV2
cdr3_aa: CASREDRGGVAGDYNEQFF
cdr3_nt: TGTGCCAGCAGAGAGGACAGGGGGGGAGTAGCGGGAGATTACAATGAGCAGTTCTTC

clone_size: once
d_call: -
j_call: TRBJ2-3
v_call: TRBV7-2
cdr3_aa: CASSLKGTGNPTDTQYF
cdr3_nt: TGTGCCAGCAGCTTAAAGGGTACGGGAAACCCCACAGATACGCAGTATTTT

clone_size: few
d_call: TRBD2
j_call: TRBJ2-1
v_call: TRBV30
cdr3_aa: CAWSGPTSGRPHSYNEQFF
cdr3_nt: TGTGCCTGGAGTGGGCCGACTAGCGGGAGGCCCCACTCCTACAATGAGCAGTTCTTC

clone_size: -
d_call: TRBD2
j_call: TRBJ2-3
v_call: TRBV10-3
cdr3_aa: CATTWERLAGATDTQYF
cdr3_nt: TGTGCCACCACTTGGGAAAGACTAGCGGGAGCCACAGATACGCAGTATTTT

clone_size: -
d_call: -
j_call: TRBJ2-7
v_call: TRBV30
cdr3_aa: CAGGDGGYEQYF
cdr3_nt: TGTGCCGGAGGGGACGGGGGCTACGAGCAGTACTTC

clone_size: few
d_call: TRBD2
j_call: TRBJ2-1
v_call: TRBV5-1
cdr3_aa: CASSLKRGHNEQFF
cdr3_nt: TGCGCCAGCAGTCTCAAGCGGGGCCACAATGAGCAGTTCTTC

clone_size: few
d_call: TRBD2
j_call: TRBJ2-1
v_call: TRBV30
cdr3_aa: CAWSDASGRREQFF
cdr3_nt: TGTGCCTGGAGTGACGCTAGCGGCCGGCGTGAGCAGTTCTTC

clone_size: -
d_call: TRBD1
j_call: TRBJ2-1
v_call: TRBV5-3
cdr3_aa: CARSNRQGVHEQFF
cdr3_nt: TGTGCCAGAAGCAATCGACAGGGGGTCCATGAGCAGTTCTTC

clone_size: -
d_call: TRBD2
j_call: TRBJ2-7
v_call: TRBV5-4
cdr3_aa: CASSLFGGSKGHEQYF
cdr3_nt: TGTGCCAGCAGCTTGTTCGGCGGGAGTAAAGGCCACGAGCAGTACTTC

clone_size: -
d_call: TRBD1
j_call: TRBJ2-7
v_call: TRBV6-5
cdr3_aa: CASSYAGTGINEQYF
cdr3_nt: TGTGCCAGCAGTTACGCCGGGACAGGGATCAACGAGCAGTACTTC

clone_size: -
d_call: -
j_call: TRBJ2-1
v_call: TRBV5-1
cdr3_aa: CASSLMGAGLYNEQFF
cdr3_nt: TGCGCCAGCAGCTTGATGGGGGCCGGGCTCTACAATGAGCAGTTCTTC

clone_size: -
d_call: TRBD2
j_call: TRBJ2-7
v_call: TRBV28
cdr3_aa: CASTGTGVPGLAGHSYEQYF
cdr3_nt: TGTGCCAGCACCGGGACAGGGGTCCCGGGACTAGCGGGACACTCCTACGAGCAGTACTTC

clone_size: -
d_call: -
j_call: TRBJ1-2
v_call: TRBV18
cdr3_aa: CASSPDRNYGYTF
cdr3_nt: TGTGCCAGCTCCCCCGACAGAAACTATGGCTACACCTTC

clone_size: few
d_call: TRBD1
j_call: TRBJ2-7
v_call: TRBV6-6
cdr3_aa: CASRASGTGGDEQYF
cdr3_nt: TGTGCCAGCAGAGCCTCCGGGACAGGGGGAGACGAGCAGTACTTC

clone_size: -
d_call: TRBD2
j_call: TRBJ2-3
v_call: TRBV27
cdr3_aa: CASSYKGLAGTFSTDTQYF
cdr3_nt: TGTGCCAGCAGTTACAAGGGACTAGCGGGAACCTTTAGCACAGATACGCAGTATTTT

clone_size: -
d_call: -
j_call: TRBJ1-1
v_call: TRBV7-9
cdr3_aa: CASSTIRGMNTEAFF
cdr3_nt: TGTGCCAGCAGCACCATCAGGGGAATGAACACTGAAGCTTTCTTT

clone_size: -
d_call: -
j_call: TRBJ2-3
v_call: TRBV4-1
cdr3_aa: CASSQTTPPSADTQYF
cdr3_nt: TGCGCCAGCAGCCAGACGACCCCACCTAGCGCGGATACGCAGTATTTT